The 14 T cell receptor beta chains presented below share a single source sample, sequenced in a study of blood T cell repertoires in COVID-19. The assay was immunoSEQ multiplex PCR, and TCRdb's table has in-frame clones only and misses some. Of some 260,000 clones in the sample, 70% to 85% were seen once. Sequencing was carried out using peripheral blood. The receptors were sampled from a woman in her thirties or forties with active or convalescent COVID-19.

The rearrangement links TRBV9 to TRBJ1-3; D might be TRBD1 (6 bases). CDR1 is SGDLS and CDR2 is YYNGEE in the germline V gene. V lost 0 bases and J lost 0, with 10 bases in between. This CDR3 has 16 residues. Here the CDR3 reads CASSVVQGLSGNTIYF. The CDR3 region has the DNA TGTGCCAGCAGCGTAGTGCAGGGGCTCTCTGGAAACACCATATATTTT.

This clone was observed a handful of times. The chain has TRBV28 and TRBJ1-3, with D unclear. Germline CDR1 is MDHEN and CDR2 is SYDVKM. V was clipped by 7 bases and J by 0 bases, with 7 bases between them. This CDR3 has 13 residues. The CDR3 DNA is TGTGCCAGCATCCGGGGCTCTGGAAACACCATATATTTT. Translation gives CASIRGSGNTIYF.

This sequence joins TRBV28 and TRBJ1-6, with 10 nucleotides matching TRBD1. V dropped 10 bases and J dropped 9; count of bases not matched to a gene: 6. Germline lookup yields CDR1 MDHEN and CDR2 SYDVKM. This CDR3 is built from 13 residues. The CDR3 sequence: CATETGGLSPLHF. The CDR3 DNA follows: TGTGCCACCGAGACAGGGGGCCTTTCACCCCTCCACTTT.

This clone appeared a single time. The chain carries TRBV6-5 and TRBJ1-2; TRBD1 matches 8 bases. Germline assignment: CDR1 MNHEY and CDR2 SVGAGI. J lost 4 bases, V lost 0 bases, and 4 bases had no gene match. The CDR3 spans 15 residues. The DNA for the CDR3 is TGTGCCAGCAGTTACTCGGACAGGGAATCCTATGGCTACACCTTC. Its translation is CASSYSDRESYGYTF.

Of note for this clone: Within the sample, other DNA sequences also encode this same CDR3. This sequence joins TRBV28 and TRBJ1-1; D not resolved. This CDR3 is built from 11 residues. CDR1 is MDHEN, CDR2 SYDVKM, per germline. Trimming took off 6 bases at V and 4 bases at J, with 6 bases between the two ends. CDR3 sequence: CASRLLTEAFF. The CDR3 nucleotides are TGTGCCAGCAGGCTACTCACTGAAGCTTTCTTT.

The chain has TRBV3-1 (or the pseudogene TRBV3-2) and TRBJ2-5; maybe TRBD1 (7 bases). Trimming left V 4 bases short and J 5 bases short, with 11 bases between. The V gene's germline CDR1 is LGHDT and CDR2 YNNKEL (reference sequence). The CDR3 length is 13 residues. The CDR3 sequence is CASSPGGLETQYF. In DNA form, the CDR3 reads TGTGCCAGCAGCCCAGGGGGGTTGGAGACCCAGTACTTC.

Only a few counts were recorded for this clone. The J gene is TRBJ2-1, the V gene TRBV7-3, with 11 bases aligning to TRBD2. After removal of 4 bases from V and 6 bases from J, the junction contained 8 bases not matched to a gene. Germline values: CDR1 SGHTA, CDR2 FQGTGA. This CDR3 region has 16 residues. Written as DNA, the CDR3 is TGTGCCAGCAGCTCACGTAGCGGGGGGGCCGGCAATGAGCAGTTCTTC. It translates to CASSSRSGGAGNEQFF. The whole variable domain, remainder taken from reference TRBV7-3 and TRBJ2-1, is GAGVSQTPSNKVTEKGKYVELRCDPISGHTALYWYRQSLGQGPEFLIYFQGTGAADDSGLPNDRFFAVRPEGSVSTLKIQRTERGDSAVYLCASSSRSGGAGNEQFFGPGTRLTVL.

The J gene is TRBJ1-1, the V gene TRBV20-1; TRBD1 might be the D (5 bases). The CDR3 sequence is 14 residues long. Germline CDR1 and CDR2: DFQATT and SNEGSKA (reference sequence). Trimming left V 3 bases short and J 1 base short, with 12 bases between. The CDR3 protein is CSASPGTTNTEAFF. The CDR3, as DNA: TGCAGTGCTAGTCCAGGGACTACGAACACTGAAGCTTTCTTT.

This clone has more than one count but fewer than ten. This specimen includes other DNA sequences encoding the same CDR3. The V call is TRBV13, the J call TRBJ1-2, with 7 bases matching TRBD1. Looked up from germline, CDR1 is PRHDT and CDR2 is FYEKMQ (reference sequence). CDR3 length: 14 amino acids. V trimming: 4 bases; J trimming: 4 bases; junction bases outside the gene matches: 6. CDR3: CASSSTRDSYGYTF. As DNA, the CDR3 is TGTGCCAGCAGCTCCACCCGGGACAGCTATGGCTACACCTTC.

The chain is built from TRBV30 and TRBJ1-1, with 7 bases fitting TRBD1. The CDR3 contains 15 residues. Germline CDR1 GTSNPN, CDR2 SVGIG (reference sequence). V dropped 0 bases and J dropped 0; count of bases not matched to a gene: 4. CDR3 residues: CAWSVRGRVNTEAFF. The CDR3 DNA follows: TGTGCCTGGAGTGTAAGGGGGCGGGTGAACACTGAAGCTTTCTTT.

This chain links TRBV28 with TRBJ1-1, with D unclear. CDR3 length equals 14 residues. Trimming removed 4 bases from V and 0 bases from J, with 9 bases in between. CDR1 and CDR2 from the germline V gene are MDHEN and SYDVKM. The CDR3 nucleotides read TGTGCCAGCAGTTCCCCTCCGGTGAACACTGAAGCTTTCTTT. As protein: CASSSPPVNTEAFF.

The chain links TRBV19 to TRBJ1-2, with D unclear. The CDR3 runs to 15 residues. Looked up from germline, CDR1 is LNHDA and CDR2 is SQIVND (reference sequence). The V end lost 7 bases, the J end lost 0 bases, and 15 bases lay between the germline ends. The CDR3 loop is CASTPQATANYGYTF. CDR3 DNA sequence: TGTGCCAGTACCCCCCAAGCCACAGCTAACTATGGCTACACCTTC.

The chain combines TRBV14 with TRBJ1-2; a possible D gene is TRBD1 (5 bases). V was clipped by 1 base and J by 2 bases, with 11 bases between them. Germline CDR1 and CDR2: SGHDN and FVKESK. The CDR3 has 15 residues. CDR3 bases: TGTGCCAGCAGCCAAGGGGGCTCCTGGAACTATGGCTACACCTTC. Translating gives CASSQGGSWNYGYTF.

The V gene is TRBV10-3, the J gene TRBJ1-5; a weak D match, TRBD1 (6 bases). The CDR3 has 14 residues. Trimming stripped 5 bases from V and 4 bases from J, with 12 bases between. Germline loops: CDR1 ENHRY, CDR2 SYGVKD. CDR3 residues: CAISKGQPNQPQHF. In DNA, the CDR3 is TGTGCCATCAGTAAAGGACAGCCGAATCAGCCCCAGCATTTT.